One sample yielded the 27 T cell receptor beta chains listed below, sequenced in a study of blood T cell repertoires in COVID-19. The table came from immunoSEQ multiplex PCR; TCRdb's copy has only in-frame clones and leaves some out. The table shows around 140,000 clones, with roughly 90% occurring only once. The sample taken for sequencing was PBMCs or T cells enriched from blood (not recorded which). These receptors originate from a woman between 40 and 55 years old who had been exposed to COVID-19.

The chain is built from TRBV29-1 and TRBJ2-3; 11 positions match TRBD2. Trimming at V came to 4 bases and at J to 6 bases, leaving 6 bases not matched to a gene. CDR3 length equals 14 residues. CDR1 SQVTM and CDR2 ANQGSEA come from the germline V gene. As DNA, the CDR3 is TGCAGCGTTGTACTAGCGGGAGTAGACGATACGCAGTATTTT. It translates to CSVVLAGVDDTQYF.

CDR3 sequence reads: CASSPGQGVDYGYTF. CDR3 DNA: TGCGCCAGCAGCCCGGGACAGGGGGTTGACTATGGCTACACCTTC. The V gene is TRBV4-3, the J gene TRBJ1-2; 11 bases match TRBD1. This CDR3 is built from 15 residues. Germline CDR1 is LGHNA and CDR2 is YSLEER. After removal of 4 bases from V and 3 bases from J, the junction contained 4 bases not matched to a gene.

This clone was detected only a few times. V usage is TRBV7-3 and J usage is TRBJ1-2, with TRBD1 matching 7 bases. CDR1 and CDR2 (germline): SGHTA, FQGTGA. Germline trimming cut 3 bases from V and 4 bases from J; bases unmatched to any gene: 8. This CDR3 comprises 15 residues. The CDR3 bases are TGTGCCAGCAGCTTGGGCCAGGGGGGTTCCTATGGCTACACCTTC. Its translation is CASSLGQGGSYGYTF.

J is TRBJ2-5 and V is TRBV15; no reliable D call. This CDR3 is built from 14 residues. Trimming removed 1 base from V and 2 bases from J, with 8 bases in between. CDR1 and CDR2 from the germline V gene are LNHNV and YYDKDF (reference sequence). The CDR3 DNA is TGTGCCACCAGCAGAGTAACAATTCAAGAGACCCAGTACTTC. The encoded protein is CATSRVTIQETQYF.

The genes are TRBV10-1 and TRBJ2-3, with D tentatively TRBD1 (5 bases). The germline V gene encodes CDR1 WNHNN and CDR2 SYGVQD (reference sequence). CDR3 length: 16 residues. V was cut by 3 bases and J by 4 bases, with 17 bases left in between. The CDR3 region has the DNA TGCGCCAGCAGTGAAAGGCAGGGCATGGGGTCAGATACGCAGTATTTT. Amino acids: CASSERQGMGSDTQYF.

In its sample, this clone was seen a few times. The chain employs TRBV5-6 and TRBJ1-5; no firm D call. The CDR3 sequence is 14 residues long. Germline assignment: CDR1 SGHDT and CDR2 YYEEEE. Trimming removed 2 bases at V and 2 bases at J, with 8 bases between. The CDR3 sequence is CASSFLGGNQPQHF. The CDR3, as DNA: TGTGCCAGCAGCTTCCTGGGAGGCAATCAGCCCCAGCATTTT. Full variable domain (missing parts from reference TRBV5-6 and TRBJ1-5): DAGVTQSPTHLIKTRGQQVTLRCSPKSGHDTVSWYQQALGQGPQFIFQYYEEEERQRGNFPDRFSGHQFPNYSSELNVNALLLGDSALYLCASSFLGGNQPQHFGDGTRLSIL.

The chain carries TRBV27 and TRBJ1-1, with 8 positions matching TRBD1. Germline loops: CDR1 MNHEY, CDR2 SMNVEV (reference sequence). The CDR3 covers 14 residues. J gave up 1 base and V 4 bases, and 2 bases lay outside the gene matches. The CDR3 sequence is CASSYRGGNTEAFF. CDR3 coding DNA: TGTGCCAGCAGTTACAGGGGGGGGAACACTGAAGCTTTCTTT.

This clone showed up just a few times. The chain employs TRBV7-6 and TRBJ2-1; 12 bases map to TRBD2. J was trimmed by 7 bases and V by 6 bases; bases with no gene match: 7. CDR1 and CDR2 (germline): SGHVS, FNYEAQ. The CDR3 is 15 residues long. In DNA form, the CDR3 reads TGTGCCAGCAGTAAAAGACTAGCGGGAGTTAATGAGCAGTTCTTC. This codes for CASSKRLAGVNEQFF.

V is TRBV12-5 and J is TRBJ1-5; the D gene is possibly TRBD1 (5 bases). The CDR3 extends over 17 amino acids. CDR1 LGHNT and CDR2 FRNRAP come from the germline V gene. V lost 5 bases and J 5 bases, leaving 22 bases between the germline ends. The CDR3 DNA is TGTGCTAGTGGTAGGGAATACTCTCAGGGAAGTGATCAGCCCCAGCATTTT. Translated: CASGREYSQGSDQPQHF.

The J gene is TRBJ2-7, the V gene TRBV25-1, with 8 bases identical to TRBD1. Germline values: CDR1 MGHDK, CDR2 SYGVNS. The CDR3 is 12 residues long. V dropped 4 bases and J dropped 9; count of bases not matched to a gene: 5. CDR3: CASSGLGTGQYF. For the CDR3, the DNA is TGTGCCAGCAGTGGTCTTGGGACAGGGCAGTACTTC.

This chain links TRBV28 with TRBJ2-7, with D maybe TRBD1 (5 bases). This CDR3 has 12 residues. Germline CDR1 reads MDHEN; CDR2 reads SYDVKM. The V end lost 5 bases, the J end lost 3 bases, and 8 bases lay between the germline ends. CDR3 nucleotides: TGTGCCAGCAGTCGACAGAGCTACGAGCAGTACTTC. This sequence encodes CASSRQSYEQYF.

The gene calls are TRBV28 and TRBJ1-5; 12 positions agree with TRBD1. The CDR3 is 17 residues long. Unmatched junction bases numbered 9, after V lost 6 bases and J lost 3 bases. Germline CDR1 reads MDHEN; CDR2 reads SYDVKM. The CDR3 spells CASSSTGQGADNQPQHF. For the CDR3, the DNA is TGTGCCAGCAGCTCCACGGGACAGGGGGCGGACAATCAGCCCCAGCATTTT.

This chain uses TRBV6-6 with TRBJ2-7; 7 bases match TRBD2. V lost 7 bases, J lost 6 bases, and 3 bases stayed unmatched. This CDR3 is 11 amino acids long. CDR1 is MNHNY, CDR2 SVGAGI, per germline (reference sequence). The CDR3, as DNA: TGTGCCAGCACGACTAGCAGCGAGCAGTACTTC. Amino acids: CASTTSSEQYF.

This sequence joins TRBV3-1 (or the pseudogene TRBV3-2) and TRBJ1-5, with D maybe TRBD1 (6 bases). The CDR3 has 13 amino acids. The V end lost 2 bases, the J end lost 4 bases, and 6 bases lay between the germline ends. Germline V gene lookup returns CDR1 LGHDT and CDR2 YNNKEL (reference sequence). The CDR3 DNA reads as TGTGCCAGCAGCCAAAGGGGGAATCAGCCCCAGCATTTT. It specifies CASSQRGNQPQHF.

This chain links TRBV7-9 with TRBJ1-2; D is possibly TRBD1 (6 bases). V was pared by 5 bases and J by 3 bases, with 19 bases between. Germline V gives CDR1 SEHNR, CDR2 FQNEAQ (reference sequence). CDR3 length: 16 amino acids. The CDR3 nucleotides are TGTGCCAGCAGCCGACAGACAGGCGCGTGGGACTATGGCTACACCTTC. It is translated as CASSRQTGAWDYGYTF.

The CDR3 spells CATSDSGGSYNEQFF. CDR3 coding DNA: TGTGCCACCAGTGACTCAGGGGGCTCCTACAATGAGCAGTTCTTC. The V and J genes are TRBV24-1 and TRBJ2-1; 7 bases fit TRBD1. J gave up 0 bases and V 4 bases, and 2 bases lay outside the gene matches. The length of the CDR3 is 15 residues. Germline assignment: CDR1 KGHDR and CDR2 SFDVKD.

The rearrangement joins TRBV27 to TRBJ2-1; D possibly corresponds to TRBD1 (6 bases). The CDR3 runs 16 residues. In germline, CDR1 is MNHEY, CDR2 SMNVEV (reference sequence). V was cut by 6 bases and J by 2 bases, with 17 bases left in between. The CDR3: CASRVRQEQTYNEQFF. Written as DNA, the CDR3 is TGTGCCAGCAGAGTGAGACAGGAACAAACCTACAATGAGCAGTTCTTC.

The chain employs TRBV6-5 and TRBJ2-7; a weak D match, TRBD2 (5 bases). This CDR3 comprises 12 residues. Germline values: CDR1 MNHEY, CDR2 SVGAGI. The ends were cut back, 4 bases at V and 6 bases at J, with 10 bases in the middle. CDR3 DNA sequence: TGTGCCAGCAGTTTTCGGGATGGCGAGCAGTACTTC. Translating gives CASSFRDGEQYF.

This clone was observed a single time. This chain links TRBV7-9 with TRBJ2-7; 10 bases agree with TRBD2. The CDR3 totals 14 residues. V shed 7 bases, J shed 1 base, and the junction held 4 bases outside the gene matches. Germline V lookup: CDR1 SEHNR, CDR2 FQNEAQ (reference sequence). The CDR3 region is CASTRTSGSYEQYF. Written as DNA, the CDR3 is TGTGCCAGCACCCGGACTAGCGGTTCCTACGAGCAGTACTTC.

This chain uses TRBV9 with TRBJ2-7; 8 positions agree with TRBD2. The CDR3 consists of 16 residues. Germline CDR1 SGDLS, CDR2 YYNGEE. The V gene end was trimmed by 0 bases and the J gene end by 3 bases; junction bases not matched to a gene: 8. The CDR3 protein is CASSVAPSGGDYEQYF. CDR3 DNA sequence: TGTGCCAGCAGCGTAGCTCCCAGCGGGGGCGACTACGAGCAGTACTTC.

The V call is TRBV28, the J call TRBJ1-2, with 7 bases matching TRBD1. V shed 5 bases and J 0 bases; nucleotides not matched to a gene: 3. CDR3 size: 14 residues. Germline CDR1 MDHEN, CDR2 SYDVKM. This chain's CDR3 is CASSRGTANYGYTF. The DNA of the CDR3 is TGTGCCAGCAGTCGCGGGACAGCTAACTATGGCTACACCTTC.

The CDR3 DNA follows: TGTGCCAGCAGCGGCCATACTGAAGCTTTCTTT. Encoded protein: CASSGHTEAFF. V and J are TRBV11-2 and TRBJ1-1; D gene unclear. Trimming removed 5 bases at V and 5 bases at J, with 6 bases between. Germline-derived CDR1 and CDR2 are SGHAT and FQNNGV. The CDR3 loop spans 11 amino acids. The full variable domain, in which reference TRBV11-2 and TRBJ1-1 provide the parts outside the CDR3, is EAGVAQSPRYKIIEKRQSVAFWCNPISGHATLYWYQQILGQGPKLLIQFQNNGVVDDSQLPKDRFSAERLKGVDSTLKIQPAKLEDSAVYLCASSGHTEAFFGQGTRLTVV.

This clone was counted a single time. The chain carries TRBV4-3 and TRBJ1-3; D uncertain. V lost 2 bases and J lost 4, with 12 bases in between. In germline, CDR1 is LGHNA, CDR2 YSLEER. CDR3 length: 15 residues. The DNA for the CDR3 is TGCGCCAGCAGCCAAACCCTAGATTTCGGAAACACCATATATTTT. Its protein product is CASSQTLDFGNTIYF.

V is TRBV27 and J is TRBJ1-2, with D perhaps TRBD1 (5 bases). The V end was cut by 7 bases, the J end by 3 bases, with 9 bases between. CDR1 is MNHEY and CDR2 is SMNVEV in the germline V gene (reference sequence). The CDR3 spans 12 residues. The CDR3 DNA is TGTGCCAGCAAGGGAGGGGACTATGGCTACACCTTC. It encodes CASKGGDYGYTF.

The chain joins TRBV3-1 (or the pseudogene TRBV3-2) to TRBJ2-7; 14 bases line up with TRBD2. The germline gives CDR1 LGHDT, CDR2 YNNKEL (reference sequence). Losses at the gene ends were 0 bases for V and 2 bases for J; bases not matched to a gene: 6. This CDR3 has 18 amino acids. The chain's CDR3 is CASSQDLRLAGGTYEQYF. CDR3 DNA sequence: TGTGCCAGCAGCCAAGATCTCCGACTAGCGGGAGGGACCTACGAGCAGTACTTC.

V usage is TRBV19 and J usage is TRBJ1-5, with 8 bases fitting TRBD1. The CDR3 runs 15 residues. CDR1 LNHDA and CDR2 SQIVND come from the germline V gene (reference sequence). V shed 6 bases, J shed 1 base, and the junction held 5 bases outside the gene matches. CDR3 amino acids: CASRTQGASNQPQHF. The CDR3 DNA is TGTGCCAGTAGAACCCAGGGGGCAAGCAATCAGCCCCAGCATTTT.

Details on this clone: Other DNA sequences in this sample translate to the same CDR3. CDR3 sequence reads: CASSPRQDYGYTF. The CDR3 DNA is TGTGCCAGCTCTCCTCGACAGGACTATGGCTACACCTTC. This chain uses TRBV18 with TRBJ1-2; maybe TRBD1 (6 bases). The length of the CDR3 is 13 residues. Germline-derived CDR1 and CDR2 are KGHSH and LQKENI. V lost 6 bases, J lost 3 bases, and 11 bases lay in between.